One sample yielded the 30 T cell receptor beta chains listed below, sequenced in a study of early T cells in non-severe SARS-CoV-2 infection. TCRdb re-analysed the 5' RACE reads in MiXCR, keeping a single row per CDR3 protein. The data show under 95,000 distinct CDR3 sequences, 15% seen once. The material sequenced was whole blood. The receptor source for this set is an adult who was a healthcare worker with PCR-confirmed SARS-CoV-2 infection or an uninfected control (not recorded which).

The V and J genes are TRBV7-6 and TRBJ2-7; possibly TRBD2 for D (6 bases). The CDR3 is 18 amino acids. V lost 2 bases and J lost 6, with 26 bases in between. Germline V gives CDR1 SGHVS, CDR2 FNYEAQ. The DNA of the CDR3 is TGTGCCAGCAGCTTAAATCCGTCGACGCGGCAGGGAGGTCCCGAGCAGTACTTC. It specifies CASSLNPSTRQGGPEQYF.

CDR3 residues: CAIEAGGYNEQFF. CDR3 nucleotides: TGTGCCATCGAAGCGGGAGGTTACAATGAGCAGTTCTTC. The chain combines TRBV28 with TRBJ2-1; 9 bases match TRBD2. The CDR3 covers 13 residues. Germline V gives CDR1 MDHEN, CDR2 SYDVKM. Germline trimming cut 10 bases from V and 4 bases from J; bases unmatched to any gene: 5.

This clonotype was seen a handful of times. This chain connects TRBV5-1 to TRBJ2-5; tentatively, D is TRBD1 (5 bases). This CDR3 is 15 amino acids long. CDR1 is SGHRS and CDR2 is YFSETQ in the germline V gene. Trimming took 0 bases from V and 5 from J, leaving 14 bases between them. The DNA for the CDR3 is TGCGCCAGCAGCTTGGCCACCAGGGTCGGGGAGACCCAGTACTTC. Amino acid sequence: CASSLATRVGETQYF.

This clonotype was counted many times. This sequence joins TRBV9 and TRBJ2-4, with D possibly being TRBD1 (5 bases). Between the trimmed V and J ends, which lost 3 bases and 0 bases, there was a span of 7 bases. The CDR3 is made up of 14 amino acids. Germline V lookup: CDR1 SGDLS, CDR2 YYNGEE. CDR3 loop: CASSATVAKNIQYF. DNA for the CDR3: TGTGCCAGCAGCGCGACAGTAGCCAAAAACATTCAGTACTTC.

V usage is TRBV9 and J usage is TRBJ2-3; TRBD2 agrees at 7 bases. Losses at the gene ends were 0 bases for V and 2 bases for J; bases not matched to a gene: 6. CDR1 is SGDLS and CDR2 is YYNGEE in the germline V gene. This CDR3 region has 16 residues. The CDR3 DNA follows: TGTGCCAGCAGCGTAGCTCTGCGGGACTACACAGATACGCAGTATTTT. Translated: CASSVALRDYTDTQYF. Complete variable domain (other parts from reference TRBV9 and TRBJ2-3): DSGVTQTPKHLITATGQRVTLRCSPRSGDLSVYWYQQSLDQGLQFLIQYYNGEERAKGNILERFSAQQFPDLHSELNLSSLELGDSALYFCASSVALRDYTDTQYFGPGTRLTVL.

This clonotype has only a few counts. CDR3 protein: CASSPGLAGGQQETQYF. DNA of the CDR3: TGCGCCAGCAGCCCGGGACTAGCGGGAGGCCAACAAGAGACCCAGTACTTC. V usage is TRBV5-1 and J usage is TRBJ2-5; 15 nucleotides match TRBD2. Germline V gives CDR1 SGHRS, CDR2 YFSETQ. The CDR3 totals 17 residues. Trimming took 4 bases from V and 2 from J; bases not matched to a gene: 6. Full variable domain (rest looked up from reference TRBV5-1 and TRBJ2-5): KAGVTQTPRYLIKTRGQQVTLSCSPISGHRSVSWYQQTPGQGLQFLFEYFSETQRNKGNFPGRFSGRQFSNSRSEMNVSTLELGDSALYLCASSPGLAGGQQETQYFGPGTRLLVL.

In its sample, this clonotype was seen many times. The CDR3 is CASSSRDGVWELFF. In nucleotides, the CDR3 is TGTGCCAGTAGTAGCCGGGACGGCGTTTGGGAGCTGTTTTTT. V gene TRBV19 combines with J gene TRBJ2-2; D assignment may be TRBD1 or TRBD2 (5 bases each). Germline CDR1 and CDR2: LNHDA and SQIVND (reference sequence). V dropped 4 bases and J dropped 9 bases, with 15 bases sitting between them. This CDR3 has 14 amino acids.

This clonotype was counted only a few times. The CDR3 coding sequence is TGTGCCAGCAGCTTAGCTGGGGGGACCATCCAAGAGACCCAGTACTTC. This sequence encodes CASSLAGGTIQETQYF. The rearrangement uses TRBV11-2 and TRBJ2-5, with D possibly matching TRBD2 (6 bases). Trimming removed 1 base at V and 1 base at J, with 13 bases between. The CDR3 spans 16 residues. Per germline, CDR1 SGHAT and CDR2 FQNNGV.

This clonotype turned up a few times. The rearrangement joins TRBV11-2 to TRBJ2-3, with 10 bases that match TRBD2. Germline CDR1 SGHAT, CDR2 FQNNGV. The CDR3 has 17 residues. Trimming at V came to 5 bases and at J to 6 bases, leaving 14 bases not matched to a gene. The CDR3 DNA sequence: TGTGCCAGCAGCATGGCCGCCAGCGGGAGGGCCCGGGATACGCAGTATTTT. As protein: CASSMAASGRARDTQYF.

This clonotype appeared a single time. The chain joins TRBV2 to TRBJ1-2, with D hard to call. V was trimmed by 7 bases and J by 8 bases, leaving 14 bases between them. The length of the CDR3 is 12 residues. Germline assignment: CDR1 SNHLY and CDR2 FYNNEI. The chain's CDR3 is CASKARGDGYTF. Written as DNA, the CDR3 is TGTGCCAGCAAGGCCCGGGGAGACGGCTACACCTTC. Variable domain in full (rest from reference TRBV2 and TRBJ1-2): EPEVTQTPSHQVTQMGQEVILRCVPISNHLYFYWYRQILGQKVEFLVSFYNNEISEKSEIFDDQFSVERPDGSNFTLKIRSTKLEDSAMYFCASKARGDGYTFGSGTRLTVV.

This clonotype has only a few counts. The J gene is TRBJ2-5, the V gene TRBV7-9; TRBD2 matches at 9 bases. V trimming: 5 bases; J trimming: 5 bases; junction bases outside the gene matches: 12. The CDR3 spans 16 residues. The germline V gene encodes CDR1 SEHNR and CDR2 FQNEAQ (reference sequence). For the CDR3, the DNA is TGTGCCAGCAGCCCTAATGTGAGCGGGAGGTACGAGACCCAGTACTTC. This sequence encodes CASSPNVSGRYETQYF.

The rearrangement links TRBV11-2 to TRBJ2-2; TRBD2 aligns across 9 bases. The junction had 10 bases not matched to a gene; V was cut back by 0 bases and J by 2 bases. This CDR3 comprises 19 residues. Germline lookup yields CDR1 SGHAT and CDR2 FQNNGV. CDR3 coding DNA: TGTGCCAGCAGCTTAGACGGTTATGGACTAGCGAGCAACACCGGGGAGCTGTTTTTT. Protein: CASSLDGYGLASNTGELFF.

The chain employs TRBV11-2 and TRBJ2-3; maybe TRBD1 (5 bases). This CDR3 spans 14 amino acids. V was pared by 5 bases and J by 4 bases, with 13 bases between. The germline gives CDR1 SGHAT, CDR2 FQNNGV. As DNA, the CDR3 is TGTGCCAGCAGCCCCAGGGCTGTCCCAGATACGCAGTATTTT. Protein product: CASSPRAVPDTQYF.

In its sample, this clonotype was seen many times. This chain connects TRBV20-1 to TRBJ2-5; TRBD1 agrees at 9 bases. Trimming took 1 base from V and 5 from J; bases not matched to a gene: 8. There are 15 residues in the CDR3. Germline assignment: CDR1 DFQATT and CDR2 SNEGSKA (reference sequence). This CDR3 reads CSARGARTGVETQYF. The CDR3, as DNA: TGCAGTGCTAGAGGAGCTCGGACAGGGGTGGAGACCCAGTACTTC.

This clonotype was recorded many times. The chain joins TRBV11-2 to TRBJ2-7; D not resolved. Germline CDR1 is SGHAT and CDR2 is FQNNGV. V gave up 3 bases and J gave up 1 base, with 1 base separating them. The CDR3 consists of 11 residues. The CDR3 region has the DNA TGTGCCAGCAGCTTTTCCTACGAGCAGTACTTC. Its protein is CASSFSYEQYF.

This clonotype was recorded many times. This sequence joins TRBV2 and TRBJ1-3; D unclear. Trimming pared 6 bases from V and 0 bases from J, leaving 6 bases between. This CDR3 has 13 residues. Germline-derived CDR1 and CDR2 are SNHLY and FYNNEI. The chain's CDR3 is CASRATSGNTIYF. For the CDR3, the DNA is TGTGCCAGCAGGGCTACCTCTGGAAACACCATATATTTT.

The gene calls are TRBV2 and TRBJ2-2; D may be TRBD1 (6 bases). The length of the CDR3 is 15 residues. The germline gives CDR1 SNHLY, CDR2 FYNNEI. The germline V and J ends were trimmed by 4 bases and 0 bases, with 9 bases remaining between them. The CDR3 region is CASSGGTTNTGELFF. The DNA for the CDR3 is TGTGCCAGCAGTGGGGGGACAACGAACACCGGGGAGCTGTTTTTT. Supplemented by reference TRBV2 and TRBJ2-2, the full variable domain reads EPEVTQTPSHQVTQMGQEVILRCVPISNHLYFYWYRQILGQKVEFLVSFYNNEISEKSEIFDDQFSVERPDGSNFTLKIRSTKLEDSAMYFCASSGGTTNTGELFFGEGSRLTVL.

The table lists this clonotype with many counts. The chain recombines TRBV10-2 with TRBJ1-1, with D possibly matching TRBD1 (5 bases). Germline CDR1 is WSHSY and CDR2 is SAAADI. This CDR3 contains 14 residues. V was shortened by 10 bases and J by 7 bases, with 22 bases between the two germline ends. The DNA of the CDR3 is TGCGCCACCGCCAGTTCTGCAGGGCCCCTTGAAGCTTTCTTT. Encoded protein: CATASSAGPLEAFF.

As to this clonotype: A read error may explain this, as a much larger clone is one base away. The V and J genes are TRBV7-9 and TRBJ2-7; D not resolved. Germline V gene data show CDR1 as SEHNR and CDR2 as FQNEAQ (reference sequence). The V end lost 1 base, the J end lost 6 bases, and 16 bases lay between the germline ends. The CDR3 loop spans 15 amino acids. The CDR3 DNA reads as TGTGCCAGCAGCTTAGGGAACTACCCGGCGACCGAGCAGTACTTC. It encodes CASSLGNYPATEQYF. The variable domain in full, completed from reference TRBV7-9 and TRBJ2-7, reads DTGVSQNPRHKITKRGQNVTFRCDPISEHNRLYWYRQTLGQGPEFLTYFQNEAQLEKSRLLSDRFSAERPKGSFSTLEIQRTEQGDSAMYLCASSLGNYPATEQYFGPGTRLTVT.

This clonotype was seen only a few times. The chain couples TRBV5-1 to TRBJ2-1; 8 bases are shared with TRBD2. J gave up 2 bases and V 1 base, and 2 bases lay outside the gene matches. The CDR3 covers 15 residues. CDR1 and CDR2 from the germline V gene are SGHRS and YFSETQ. CDR3 amino acids: CASSLFSGAYNEQFF. CDR3 bases: TGCGCCAGCAGCTTGTTTAGCGGGGCCTACAATGAGCAGTTCTTC. Full variable domain (remainder filled in from reference TRBV5-1 and TRBJ2-1): KAGVTQTPRYLIKTRGQQVTLSCSPISGHRSVSWYQQTPGQGLQFLFEYFSETQRNKGNFPGRFSGRQFSNSRSEMNVSTLELGDSALYLCASSLFSGAYNEQFFGPGTRLTVL.

This clonotype was found a few times. V gene TRBV11-2 combines with J gene TRBJ2-7; 12 bases fit TRBD2. The CDR3 contains 16 residues. J gave up 9 bases and V 5 bases, and 14 bases lay outside the gene matches. Germline assignment: CDR1 SGHAT and CDR2 FQNNGV. The CDR3 protein is CASSETILAGGYRQYF. DNA of the CDR3: TGTGCCAGCAGCGAAACCATCCTAGCGGGAGGGTATCGGCAGTACTTC.

J is TRBJ2-7 and V is TRBV7-9; TRBD1 aligns across 8 bases. This CDR3 contains 16 residues. The V gene end was trimmed by 4 bases and the J gene end by 3 bases; junction bases not matched to a gene: 11. Germline values: CDR1 SEHNR, CDR2 FQNEAQ (reference sequence). CDR3 coding DNA: TGTGCCAGCAGCTCGCTCTCGACAGGGGCCTTCTACGAGCAGTACTTC. As protein: CASSSLSTGAFYEQYF.

The rearrangement links TRBV29-1 to TRBJ2-5; D is unclear. The CDR3 totals 11 residues. Trimming removed 4 bases at V and 2 bases at J, with 5 bases between. Germline V gene sequence: CDR1 SQVTM, CDR2 ANQGSEA. The CDR3 bases are TGCAGCGTTGCTAGACAAGAGACCCAGTACTTC. It translates to CSVARQETQYF.

This clonotype showed up just a few times. This chain joins TRBV12-3 or TRBV12-4 and TRBJ1-6; D is possibly TRBD1 (5 bases). The CDR3 totals 13 residues. Trimming stripped 4 bases from V and 9 bases from J, with 10 bases between. The CDR3 is CASSSDRGSPLHF. CDR3 DNA: TGTGCCAGCAGTTCCGACAGAGGTTCACCCCTCCACTTT.

This chain connects TRBV11-2 to TRBJ2-3, with 7 bases identical to TRBD1. The length of the CDR3 is 17 residues. Trimming took 2 bases from V and 0 from J; bases not matched to a gene: 8. Looked up from germline, CDR1 is SGHAT and CDR2 is FQNNGV. DNA of the CDR3: TGTGCCAGCAGCTTATCCCCCGACAGGGCTAGCACAGATACGCAGTATTTT. The encoded protein is CASSLSPDRASTDTQYF.

The chain employs TRBV14 and TRBJ1-6, with a possible D match to TRBD1 (5 bases). From germline, CDR1 is SGHDN and CDR2 FVKESK. This CDR3 comprises 15 residues. Trimming left V 0 bases short and J 10 bases short, with 13 bases between. This chain's CDR3 is CASSQDRGRLSPLHF. For the CDR3, the DNA is TGTGCCAGCAGCCAAGATCGGGGCAGGTTGTCACCCCTCCACTTT.

The CDR3 DNA sequence: TGTGCCAGCAGAGGACCGAGCTCCTATAATTCACCCCTCCACTTT. It specifies CASRGPSSYNSPLHF. The V and J genes are TRBV27 and TRBJ1-6, with D hard to call. The V end lost 6 bases, the J end lost 0 bases, and 9 bases lay between the germline ends. Germline V gene lookup returns CDR1 MNHEY and CDR2 SMNVEV (reference sequence). CDR3 length: 15 amino acids.

The chain couples TRBV4-1 to TRBJ1-1; D uncertain. Germline assignment: CDR1 MGHRA and CDR2 YSYEKL. The length of the CDR3 is 14 residues. V shed 4 bases and J shed 1 base, with 10 bases lying between them. The CDR3 coding sequence is TGCGCCAGCAGCCGGACTCAGGAGAACACTGAAGCTTTCTTT. Its protein is CASSRTQENTEAFF.

This clonotype was seen more than once but under ten times. J is TRBJ2-2 and V is TRBV19; perhaps TRBD2 as D (6 bases). This CDR3 is built from 15 residues. V was shortened by 4 bases and J by 4 bases, with 13 bases between the two germline ends. Per germline, CDR1 LNHDA and CDR2 SQIVND (reference sequence). The DNA for the CDR3 is TGTGCCAGTAGTAGATCGGGAGCCCTCACCGGGGAGCTGTTTTTT. It specifies CASSRSGALTGELFF.

This clonotype was recorded at least ten times. The CDR3 sequence: CASSDWTSADTGELFF. The CDR3 coding sequence is TGTGCCAGCAGTGACTGGACTAGCGCGGACACCGGGGAGCTGTTTTTT. V usage is TRBV25-1 and J usage is TRBJ2-2, with TRBD2 matching 9 bases. The ends lost 3 bases at V and 3 bases at J; junction bases unmatched: 5. CDR1 and CDR2 (germline): MGHDK, SYGVNS. CDR3 size: 16 residues.